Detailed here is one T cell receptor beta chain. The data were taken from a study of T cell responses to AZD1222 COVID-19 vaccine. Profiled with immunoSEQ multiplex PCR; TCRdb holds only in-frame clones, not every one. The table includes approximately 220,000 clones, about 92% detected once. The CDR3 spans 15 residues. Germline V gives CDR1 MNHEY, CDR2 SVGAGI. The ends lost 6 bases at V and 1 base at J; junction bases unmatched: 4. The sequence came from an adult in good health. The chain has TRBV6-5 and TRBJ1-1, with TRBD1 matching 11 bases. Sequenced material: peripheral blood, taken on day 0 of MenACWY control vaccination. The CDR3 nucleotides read TGTGCCAGCAGGAGGGACAGGGGGACGAACACTGAAGCTTTCTTT. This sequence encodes CASRRDRGTNTEAFF.